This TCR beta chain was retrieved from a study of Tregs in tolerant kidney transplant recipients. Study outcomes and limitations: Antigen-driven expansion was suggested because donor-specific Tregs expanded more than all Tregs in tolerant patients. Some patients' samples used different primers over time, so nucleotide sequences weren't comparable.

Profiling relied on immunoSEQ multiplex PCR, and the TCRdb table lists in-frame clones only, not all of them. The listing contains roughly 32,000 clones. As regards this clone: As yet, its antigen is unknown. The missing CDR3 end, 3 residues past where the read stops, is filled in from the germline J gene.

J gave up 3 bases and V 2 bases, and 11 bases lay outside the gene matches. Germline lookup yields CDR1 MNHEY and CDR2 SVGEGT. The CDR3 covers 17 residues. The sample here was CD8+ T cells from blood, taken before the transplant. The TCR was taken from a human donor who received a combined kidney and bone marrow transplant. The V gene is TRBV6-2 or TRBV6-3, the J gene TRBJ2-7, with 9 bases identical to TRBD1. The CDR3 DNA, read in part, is TGTGCCAGCAGTTACAGGAAGGGACAGGGTTTGTACTACGAG. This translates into CASSYRKGQGLYYE. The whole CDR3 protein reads CASSYRKGQGLYYEQYF.